A single sample is the source of the 12 T cell receptor beta chains below, sequenced in a study of T-cell reconstitution after alpha-beta-depleted transplantation in children. Unique molecular identifiers were incorporated into the prepared TCRbeta library. TCRdb analysed the PCR reads with MiXCR anew, one entry per CDR3 protein. Of fewer than 250,000 distinct CDR3 sequences listed, approximately 8.9% were seen once; the top ten hold 6.3%. The sequencing here drew on PBMCs, mostly from graft donor cells, taken 180 days after TCRalphabeta/CD19-depleted stem cell transplant. These receptors were taken from a male patient between 5 and 17 years old who had a stem cell transplant for acute lymphoblastic leukemia, so the T cells may come from the graft donor.

This clonotype occurred many times. This sequence joins TRBV9 and TRBJ2-2; the D is unclear. Germline loops: CDR1 SGDLS, CDR2 YYNGEE. V lost 2 bases and J lost 7, with 12 bases in between. The CDR3 length is 14 residues. The DNA for the CDR3 is TGTGCCAGCAGCGTGTCAGGAACGGGCGGGGAGCTGTTTTTT. Residues: CASSVSGTGGELFF.

This clonotype was observed many times. This chain uses TRBV28 with TRBJ2-2; 9 bases match TRBD2. Per the germline V gene, CDR1 is MDHEN and CDR2 is SYDVKM. The CDR3 totals 16 residues. The junction had 13 bases not matched to a gene; V was cut back by 7 bases and J by 7 bases. CDR3 nucleotides: TGTGCCAGCATTTTTGGGGGGCTAGCGGGAAACGGGGAGCTGTTTTTT. Its protein is CASIFGGLAGNGELFF.

This clonotype was picked up many times. V gene TRBV3-1 combines with J gene TRBJ2-1, with D tentatively TRBD1 (5 bases). This CDR3 is 14 amino acids long. Trimming removed 0 bases from V and 8 bases from J, with 11 bases in between. Germline V gene sequence: CDR1 LGHDT, CDR2 YNNKEL (reference sequence). For the CDR3, the DNA is TGTGCCAGCAGCCAAGATCACGCACAGGATGAGCAGTTCTTC. Protein sequence: CASSQDHAQDEQFF.

This clonotype was picked up many times. The chain uses TRBV12-3 or TRBV12-4 and TRBJ2-4, with a possible D match to TRBD2 (5 bases). Trimming took off 8 bases at V and 2 bases at J, with 13 bases between the two ends. The CDR3 has 14 amino acids. CDR3 in amino acids: CASSGGWTKNIQYF. Here the CDR3 DNA reads TGTGCCAGCTCCGGCGGGTGGACCAAAAACATTCAGTACTTC.

This clonotype was detected ten times or more. This chain's CDR3 is CASSPDSGTVNTEAFF. The CDR3 bases are TGTGCCAGCAGCCCGGACTCCGGGACGGTGAACACTGAAGCTTTCTTT. The rearrangement uses TRBV9 and TRBJ1-1, with D possibly TRBD1 on 5 matching bases. Germline V gives CDR1 SGDLS, CDR2 YYNGEE. This CDR3 has 16 residues. Between the trimmed V and J ends, which lost 4 bases and 0 bases, there was a span of 16 bases.

This clonotype was observed a handful of times. V gene TRBV12-3 or TRBV12-4 combines with J gene TRBJ2-5, with a possible D match to TRBD1 (6 bases). V was pared by 3 bases and J by 2 bases, with 13 bases between. The CDR3 is made up of 15 amino acids. The CDR3 nucleotides read TGTGCCAGCAGTTTTGTCCCAGGACAGCAAGAGACCCAGTACTTC. Translating gives CASSFVPGQQETQYF.

The table lists this clonotype with many counts. The V and J genes are TRBV5-1 and TRBJ2-2; D unclear. V shed 3 bases and J shed 5 bases, with 8 bases lying between them. CDR3 size: 13 residues. In germline, CDR1 is SGHRS, CDR2 YFSETQ. CDR3 sequence: CASSSSATGELFF. CDR3 bases: TGCGCCAGCAGCTCTTCAGCTACCGGGGAGCTGTTTTTT.

This chain uses TRBV5-4 with TRBJ1-5; tentative D call: TRBD1 (5 bases). V lost 2 bases and J 7 bases, leaving 13 bases between the germline ends. CDR1 and CDR2 (germline): SGHNT, YYREEE (reference sequence). The length of the CDR3 is 14 residues. The CDR3 sequence: CASSFEGLGQPQHF. CDR3 bases: TGTGCCAGCAGCTTCGAGGGGTTGGGACAGCCCCAGCATTTT.

This clonotype has ten or more counts. V is TRBV2 and J is TRBJ2-3, with D hard to call. The CDR3 totals 15 residues. Deletions cut 4 bases from V and 1 base from J, with 12 bases between. CDR1 and CDR2 (germline): SNHLY, FYNNEI. The CDR3 loop is CASSASPGGTDTQYF. Written as DNA, the CDR3 is TGTGCCAGCAGTGCATCCCCTGGGGGCACAGATACGCAGTATTTT.

This clonotype was seen repeatedly, ten times or more. The rearrangement links TRBV29-1 to TRBJ2-7; 12 bases are a match to TRBD1. The CDR3 length is 13 residues. CDR1 SQVTM and CDR2 ANQGSEA come from the germline V gene. Trimming took 6 bases from V and 3 from J; bases not matched to a gene: 3. CDR3 in DNA: TGCAGCGTGGGACAGGGGGCGTTCTACGAGCAGTACTTC. Encoded protein: CSVGQGAFYEQYF.

The table lists this clonotype with many counts. The J gene is TRBJ2-1, the V gene TRBV4-1; 8 positions agree with TRBD2. J gave up 6 bases and V 0 bases, and 10 bases lay outside the gene matches. There are 17 residues in the CDR3. Germline V gives CDR1 MGHRA, CDR2 YSYEKL. CDR3 in amino acids: CASSQDERSGGLNEQFF. CDR3 DNA: TGCGCCAGCAGCCAAGATGAGAGGAGCGGGGGACTCAATGAGCAGTTCTTC.

This clonotype was detected only once. A clone one base away is much larger, so this may be a read error. The chain couples TRBV5-1 to TRBJ2-5; 9 positions match TRBD1. This CDR3 is 16 amino acids long. Germline CDR1 is SGHRS and CDR2 is YFSETQ. The CDR3 DNA sequence: TGCGCCGGCAGCGAGGGCCACAGGGGGCAAATGGAGACCCAGTACTTC. Amino acids: CAGSEGHRGQMETQYF.